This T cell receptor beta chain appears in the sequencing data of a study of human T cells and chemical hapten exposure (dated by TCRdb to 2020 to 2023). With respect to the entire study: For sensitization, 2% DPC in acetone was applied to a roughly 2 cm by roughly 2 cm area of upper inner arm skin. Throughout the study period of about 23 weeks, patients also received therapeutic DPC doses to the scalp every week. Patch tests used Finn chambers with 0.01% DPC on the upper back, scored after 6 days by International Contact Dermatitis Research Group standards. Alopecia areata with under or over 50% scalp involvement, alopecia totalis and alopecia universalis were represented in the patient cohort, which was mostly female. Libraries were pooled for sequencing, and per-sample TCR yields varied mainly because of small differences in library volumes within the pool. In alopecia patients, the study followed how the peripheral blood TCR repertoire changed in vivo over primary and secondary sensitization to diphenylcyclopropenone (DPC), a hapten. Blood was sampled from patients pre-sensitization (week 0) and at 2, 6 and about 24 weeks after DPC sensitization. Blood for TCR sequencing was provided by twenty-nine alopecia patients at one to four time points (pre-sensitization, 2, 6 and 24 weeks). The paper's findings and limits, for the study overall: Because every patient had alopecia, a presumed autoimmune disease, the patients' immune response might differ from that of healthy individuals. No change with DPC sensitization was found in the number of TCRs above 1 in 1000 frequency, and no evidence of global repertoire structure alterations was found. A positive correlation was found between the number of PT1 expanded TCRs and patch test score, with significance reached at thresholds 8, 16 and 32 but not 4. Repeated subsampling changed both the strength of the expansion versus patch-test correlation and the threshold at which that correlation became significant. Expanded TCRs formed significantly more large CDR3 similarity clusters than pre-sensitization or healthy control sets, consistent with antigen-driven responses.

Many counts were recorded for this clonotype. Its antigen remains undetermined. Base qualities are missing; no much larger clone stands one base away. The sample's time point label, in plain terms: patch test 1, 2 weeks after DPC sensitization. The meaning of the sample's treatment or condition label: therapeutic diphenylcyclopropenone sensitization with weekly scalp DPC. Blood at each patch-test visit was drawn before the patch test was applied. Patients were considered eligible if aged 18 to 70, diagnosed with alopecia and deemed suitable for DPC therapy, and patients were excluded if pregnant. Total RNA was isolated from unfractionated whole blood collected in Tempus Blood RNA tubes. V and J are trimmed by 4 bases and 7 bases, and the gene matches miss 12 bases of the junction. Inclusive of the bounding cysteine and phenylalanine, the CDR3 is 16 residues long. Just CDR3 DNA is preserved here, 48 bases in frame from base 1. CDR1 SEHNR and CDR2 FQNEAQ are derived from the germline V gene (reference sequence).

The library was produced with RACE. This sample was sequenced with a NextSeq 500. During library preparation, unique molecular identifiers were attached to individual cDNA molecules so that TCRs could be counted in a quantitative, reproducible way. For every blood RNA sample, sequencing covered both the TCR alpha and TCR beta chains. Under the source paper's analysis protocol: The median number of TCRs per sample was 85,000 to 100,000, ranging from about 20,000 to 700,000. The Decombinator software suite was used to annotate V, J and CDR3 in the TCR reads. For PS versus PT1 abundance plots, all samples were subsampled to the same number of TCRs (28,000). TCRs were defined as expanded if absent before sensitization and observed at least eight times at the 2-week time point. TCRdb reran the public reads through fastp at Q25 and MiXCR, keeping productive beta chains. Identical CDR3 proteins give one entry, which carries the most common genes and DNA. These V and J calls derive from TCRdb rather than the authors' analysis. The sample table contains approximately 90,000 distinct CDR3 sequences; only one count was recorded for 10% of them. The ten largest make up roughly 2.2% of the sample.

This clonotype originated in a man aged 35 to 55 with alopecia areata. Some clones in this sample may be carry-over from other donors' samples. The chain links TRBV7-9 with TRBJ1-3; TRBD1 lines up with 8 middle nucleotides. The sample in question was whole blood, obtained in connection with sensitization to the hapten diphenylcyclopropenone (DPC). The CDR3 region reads CASSSNPAGGLNTIYF. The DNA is TGTGCCAGCAGCTCGAATCCCGCAGGGGGCCTCAACACCATATATTTT. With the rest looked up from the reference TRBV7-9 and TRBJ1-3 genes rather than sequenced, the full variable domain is DTGVSQNPRHKITKRGQNVTFRCDPISEHNRLYWYRQTLGQGPEFLTYFQNEAQLEKSRLLSDRFSAERPKGSFSTLEIQRTEQGDSAMYLCASSSNPAGGLNTIYFGEGSWLTVV.